This T cell receptor beta chain was identified during a study of CD8+ T cells in alopecia areata. Following extraction, RNA underwent reverse transcription to cDNA, which served as the sequencing template. Only in-frame clones appear in the TCRdb table, and some are missing; sequencing was by immunoSEQ multiplex PCR. The sample lists some 170,000 clones, less than 80% occurring once. Germline CDR1 GTSNPN, CDR2 SVGIG (reference sequence). The CDR3 runs to 17 residues. Trimming cost V 1 base and J 7 bases, with 20 bases left between them. The sequencing here drew on CD8+ T cells sorted from blood, taken at week 0. V usage is TRBV30 and J usage is TRBJ1-6; possibly TRBD1 for D (6 bases). The source of this sequence is a human donor with alopecia areata. DNA for the CDR3: TGTGCCTGGAGTGGCCGCGGTGAGGGACATCGGAATTCACCCCTCCACTTT. Protein: CAWSGRGEGHRNSPLHF.